A selection of T cell receptor beta chains follows, all from one sample in a study of blood T cell repertoires in COVID-19. Data came from immunoSEQ multiplex PCR; TCRdb stores just in-frame clones and leaves some out. Of about 400,000 clones listed, 70% to 90% are singletons. The sequencing input was PBMCs or T cells enriched from blood (not recorded which). Receptors were obtained from a man aged 35-49 years in a cohort exposed to, infected with or recovered from COVID-19 (not recorded which). The CDR3 runs from the conserved cysteine through the conserved F or W. D genes are given only for firm matches. Part of the rows lack a size; the others show once, few, many or a class for expanded clones.

.	TRBV5-1	TRBJ2-7	.	CASSLGGRAYEQYF	TGCGCCAGCAGCTTGGGGGGCAGGGCCTACGAGCAGTACTTC
TRBD2	TRBV6-4	TRBJ2-3	.	CASSDGTSGVTDTQYF	TGTGCCAGCAGTGACGGCACTAGCGGGGTAACAGATACGCAGTATTTT
.	TRBV4-1	TRBJ2-7	.	CASSQGESTAYEQYF	TGCGCCAGCAGCCAAGGGGAGAGTACCGCCTACGAGCAGTACTTC
TRBD2	TRBV18	TRBJ2-3	.	CASSPLAGRTSGSQDTQYF	TGTGCCAGCTCACCCCTAGCCGGGAGGACTAGCGGGAGCCAAGATACGCAGTATTTT
.	TRBV27	TRBJ2-3	.	CASVPRGGDTQYF	TGTGCCAGCGTTCCGAGAGGGGGAGATACGCAGTATTTT
TRBD2	TRBV19	TRBJ2-1	.	CASSPWLGRAEDEQFF	TGTGCCAGTAGCCCCTGGCTGGGGAGGGCGGAGGATGAGCAGTTCTTC
.	TRBV5-5	TRBJ2-7	.	CASSITGKTYEQYF	TGTGCCAGCAGCATCACAGGGAAAACCTACGAGCAGTACTTC
.	TRBV27	TRBJ2-6	.	CASTTRPAVSSGANVLTF	TGTGCCAGCACAACCCGCCCAGCGGTGAGCTCTGGGGCCAACGTCCTGACTTTC
.	TRBV6-5	TRBJ1-5	many	CASTSGTGVIAPQHF	TGTGCCAGCACCTCTGGTACGGGGGTAATCGCCCCCCAGCATTTT
TRBD1	TRBV30	TRBJ1-5	.	CAWIAAGQGNQPQHF	TGTGCCTGGATAGCCGCGGGACAGGGAAATCAGCCCCAGCATTTT
.	TRBV2	TRBJ1-6	once	CASSVRVGNSPLHF	TGTGCCAGCAGTGTGAGGGTGGGTAATTCACCCCTCCACTTT
.	TRBV19	TRBJ1-2	.	CASSQGRSGGYTF	TGTGCCAGTAGTCAGGGTCGATCGGGTGGCTACACCTTC
TRBD1	TRBV28	TRBJ2-2	.	CASSDRATGELFF	TGTGCCAGCTCAGACAGGGCCACCGGGGAGCTGTTTTTT
.	TRBV5-1	TRBJ2-7	.	CASSLATGVAYEQYF	TGCGCCAGCAGCTTGGCTACAGGAGTGGCCTACGAGCAGTACTTC
.	TRBV4-1	TRBJ1-4	.	CASSQDLLGRYNEKLFF	TGCGCCAGCAGCCAAGATTTGCTGGGCAGGTATAATGAAAAACTGTTTTTT
TRBD1	TRBV6-5	TRBJ2-2	.	CASSPGTANTGELFF	TGTGCCAGCAGCCCAGGGACAGCGAACACCGGGGAGCTGTTTTTT
TRBD1	TRBV29-1	TRBJ1-1	.	CSASPIQGARAFF	TGCAGCGCTAGCCCAATCCAGGGGGCTAGAGCTTTCTTT
.	TRBV3-1/TRBV3-2	TRBJ1-6	.	CASSQEWGQGNSPLHF	TGTGCCAGCAGCCAAGAGTGGGGCCAGGGGAATTCACCCCTCCACTTT
TRBD1	TRBV29-1	TRBJ1-1	.	CSVVTGKSGAFF	TGCAGCGTTGTGACAGGGAAAAGTGGAGCTTTCTTT
TRBD1	TRBV11-2	TRBJ1-5	few	CASSSGTGYFQPQHF	TGTGCCAGCAGCTCAGGGACAGGGTATTTCCAGCCCCAGCATTTT
TRBD1	TRBV2	TRBJ1-2	.	CASSYRGSGYTF	TGTGCCAGCAGCTACAGGGGTAGTGGCTACACCTTC
TRBD2	TRBV28	TRBJ2-1	once	CASTSGSEGYNEQFF	TGTGCCAGTACTAGCGGGAGTGAAGGCTACAATGAGCAGTTCTTC
.	TRBV5-1	TRBJ2-2	few	CASSLVLNTGELFF	TGCGCCAGCAGCTTGGTACTCAACACCGGGGAGCTGTTTTTT
TRBD2	TRBV3-1/TRBV3-2	TRBJ2-1	.	CASSPSGSSYNEQFF	TGTGCCAGCAGCCCCAGCGGGAGCTCCTACAATGAGCAGTTCTTC
TRBD1	TRBV6-1	TRBJ1-5	.	CASSEMDRVGQPQHF	TGTGCCAGCAGTGAAATGGACAGGGTAGGACAGCCCCAGCATTTT
TRBD1	TRBV5-1	TRBJ1-2	.	CASSPGQGRYGYTF	TGCGCCAGCAGCCCCGGACAGGGGAGGTATGGCTACACCTTC
.	TRBV15	TRBJ2-7	.	CATSRDRASNEQYF	TGTGCCACCAGCAGAGACAGGGCTTCAAACGAGCAGTACTTC
.	TRBV19	TRBJ2-2	.	CASSATGRTGELFF	TGTGCCAGTAGCGCGACAGGGAGGACCGGGGAGCTGTTTTTT
TRBD1	TRBV28	TRBJ1-5	few	CASTWAGTASNQPQHF	TGTGCCAGCACTTGGGCCGGGACAGCGAGCAATCAGCCCCAGCATTTT
TRBD2	TRBV5-5	TRBJ2-7	.	CASSAGEWLLAGSYEQYF	TGTGCCAGCAGCGCGGGGGAGTGGTTACTAGCGGGTTCCTACGAGCAGTACTTC
.	TRBV2	TRBJ1-1	.	CASSGQMNTEAFF	TGTGCCAGCAGTGGTCAAATGAACACTGAAGCTTTCTTT
TRBD2	TRBV5-1	TRBJ2-5	.	CASSLVGGRPQETQYF	TGCGCCAGCAGCTTGGTAGGCGGGAGGCCCCAAGAGACCCAGTACTTC
TRBD1	TRBV14	TRBJ1-1	.	CASSRKQGGTEAFF	TGTGCCAGCAGCAGAAAACAGGGGGGCACTGAAGCTTTCTTT
.	TRBV2	TRBJ1-5	.	CASSERPQPQHF	TGTGCCAGCAGTGAGCGGCCTCAGCCCCAGCATTTT
TRBD1	TRBV24-1	TRBJ1-4	.	CASQGFNSEKLFF	TGTGCCTCACAGGGGTTCAATAGTGAAAAACTGTTTTTT
.	TRBV9	TRBJ2-5	.	CASSVGGFQETQYF	TGTGCCAGCAGCGTAGGAGGCTTCCAAGAGACCCAGTACTTC
TRBD1	TRBV5-1	TRBJ1-4	.	CASQEGQSREKLFF	TGCGCCAGCCAGGAGGGACAGAGTAGGGAAAAACTGTTTTTT
.	TRBV27	TRBJ2-3	.	CASSSAVTDTQYF	TGTGCCAGCAGTTCAGCGGTAACAGATACGCAGTATTTT
.	TRBV5-1	TRBJ2-1	few	CASSSTGVRPYNEQFF	TGCGCCAGCAGCTCAACGGGAGTCCGACCCTACAATGAGCAGTTCTTC
.	TRBV7-2	TRBJ2-7	.	CASSLVESRVEQYF	TGTGCCAGCAGCTTAGTGGAGAGCAGGGTCGAGCAGTACTTC
TRBD1	TRBV30	TRBJ1-2	.	CAWAAADRGRYGYTF	TGTGCCTGGGCCGCGGCCGACAGGGGAAGGTATGGCTACACCTTC
TRBD1	TRBV7-6	TRBJ2-3	.	CASSLGQGAYTQYF	TGTGCCAGCAGCTTAGGACAGGGGGCCTATACGCAGTATTTT
.	TRBV5-8	TRBJ2-3	.	CASSLKALAVTTDTQYF	TGTGCCAGCAGCTTGAAGGCCTTAGCGGTAACCACAGATACGCAGTATTTT
TRBD1	TRBV27	TRBJ1-1	.	CASGRGRTEAFF	TGTGCCAGCGGCAGGGGGAGGACTGAAGCTTTCTTT
.	TRBV28	TRBJ1-4	.	CASSPSGGVLEKLFF	TGTGCCAGCAGTCCGAGCGGAGGGGTATTGGAAAAACTGTTTTTT
.	TRBV9	TRBJ2-1	.	CASSGSPYNEQFF	TGTGCCAGCAGCGGTAGCCCATACAATGAGCAGTTCTTC
TRBD1	TRBV5-1	TRBJ1-2	few	CASSPQGPLGDGYTF	TGCGCCAGCAGTCCACAGGGGCCGTTAGGGGATGGCTACACCTTC
TRBD2	TRBV7-9	TRBJ2-1	.	CASSSYRASGRADEQFF	TGTGCCAGCAGCTCATACAGGGCTAGCGGGAGGGCCGATGAGCAGTTCTTC
.	TRBV7-2	TRBJ2-5	few	CASSSPPGETQYF	TGTGCCAGCAGCTCCCCACCGGGGGAGACCCAGTACTTC
TRBD1	TRBV9	TRBJ1-2	.	CASSGRDRGTNYGYTF	TGTGCCAGCAGCGGCCGGGACAGGGGGACTAACTATGGCTACACCTTC
TRBD2	TRBV28	TRBJ2-7	.	CASSLGGRSSYEQYF	TGTGCCAGCAGTTTAGGCGGGAGGAGCTCCTACGAGCAGTACTTC